One and the same sample provided the 18 T cell receptor beta chains below, sequenced in a study of T cells in Graves' hyperthyroidism and ophthalmopathy. RNA transcripts served as the template for amplifying TCR beta CDR3 regions. Researchers ran a first-round RT-PCR on the TCR CDR3 using the HTBI primer set. TCRdb reprocessed the multiplex PCR reads with MiXCR, giving one entry per CDR3 protein. The sample yields approximately 620,000 distinct CDR3 sequences, over 11% seen once. Sequenced material: blood. The receptor set was obtained from a woman aged 25 to 39 with Graves' hyperthyroidism that later progressed to Graves' ophthalmopathy.

This clonotype was detected a few times. The V call is TRBV28, the J call TRBJ2-7; 7 positions match TRBD2. In germline, CDR1 is MDHEN, CDR2 SYDVKM. This CDR3 contains 15 residues. Germline trimming cut 6 bases from V and 9 bases from J; bases unmatched to any gene: 17. The CDR3 coding sequence is TGTGCCAGCAGCCCTACTCACTCTACTAGCGAGAGGCAGTACTTC. This codes for CASSPTHSTSERQYF.

The sample holds a few counts of this clonotype. The chain uses TRBV4-1 and TRBJ2-7; perhaps TRBD1 as D (5 bases). V lost 4 bases and J 6 bases, leaving 13 bases between the germline ends. The CDR3 loop spans 13 amino acids. Germline V CDR1 and CDR2: MGHRA, YSYEKL. The CDR3 DNA reads TGCGCCAGCAGCCGGGCAGGGAACGCCGAGCAGTACTTC. Its protein is CASSRAGNAEQYF.

V is TRBV30 and J is TRBJ2-5; D is possibly TRBD1 or TRBD2 (6 bases each). The CDR3 runs 14 residues. V was pared by 4 bases and J by 4 bases, with 16 bases between. The V gene's germline CDR1 is GTSNPN and CDR2 SVGIG (reference sequence). The CDR3 is CAWTKRGERETQYF. The CDR3 DNA sequence: TGTGCCTGGACCAAAAGGGGGGAACGAGAGACCCAGTACTTC.

This chain joins TRBV29-1 and TRBJ1-1, with a weak D call TRBD1 (5 bases). CDR1 and CDR2 (germline): SQVTM, ANQGSEA. The CDR3 loop spans 14 amino acids. Trimming removed 4 bases from V and 1 base from J, with 13 bases in between. CDR3 DNA sequence: TGCAGCGTTGTCGGGGCCCCCAAGAACACTGAAGCTTTCTTT. Translation: CSVVGAPKNTEAFF.

This clonotype was recorded many times. J is TRBJ2-7 and V is TRBV2; either TRBD1 or TRBD2 may supply D (5 bases each). V shed 0 bases and J shed 4 bases, with 22 bases lying between them. CDR3 size: 18 residues. Germline CDR1 and CDR2: SNHLY and FYNNEI. The CDR3 here is CASSEALRVVGARYEQYF. In DNA form, the CDR3 reads TGTGCCAGCAGTGAAGCGCTTCGGGTTGTCGGGGCTCGATACGAGCAGTACTTC.

This clonotype was picked up a small number of times. The rearrangement joins TRBV27 to TRBJ2-1; D perhaps matches TRBD2 (5 bases). Trimming removed 7 bases at V and 10 bases at J, with 20 bases between. The CDR3 covers 14 residues. Germline V gene lookup returns CDR1 MNHEY and CDR2 SMNVEV (reference sequence). The CDR3 DNA reads TGTGCCAGCACCCTAGCAGGCCCCCCGGGAGAGCAGTTCTTC. It codes for CASTLAGPPGEQFF.

Comment on this clonotype: A read error may explain this, as a much larger clone is one base away. The genes are TRBV7-9 and TRBJ2-3; no definite D call. The CDR3 is made up of 11 amino acids. Germline V gene sequence: CDR1 SEHNR, CDR2 FQNEAQ (reference sequence). V dropped 6 bases and J dropped 2 bases, with 3 bases sitting between them. The CDR3, as DNA: TGTGCCAGCAGGACCACAGATACGCAGTATTTT. This sequence encodes CASRTTDTQYF.

The J gene is TRBJ2-5, the V gene TRBV2; D could derive from TRBD1 or TRBD2 (5 bases each). This CDR3 contains 17 residues. Germline V lookup: CDR1 SNHLY, CDR2 FYNNEI. Trimming left V 0 bases short and J 4 bases short, with 18 bases between. The CDR3 loop reads CASSEATATGQRETQYF. The CDR3 bases are TGTGCCAGCAGTGAAGCGACAGCCACGGGGCAGAGAGAGACCCAGTACTTC.

This clonotype was picked up many times. The chain joins TRBV12-5 to TRBJ2-1, with 10 nucleotides matching TRBD1. With 3 bases clipped from V and 9 bases from J, the junction kept 8 bases outside the gene matches. In germline, CDR1 is LGHNT, CDR2 FRNRAP. This CDR3 region has 15 residues. The CDR3 nucleotides are TGTGCTAGTGGTTTTGGGGGACAGGGGAACAGTGAGCAGTTCTTC. Amino acids: CASGFGGQGNSEQFF.

The sample holds a few counts of this clonotype. The rearrangement joins TRBV5-1 to TRBJ2-5; the match to TRBD1 covers 9 bases. The V gene's germline CDR1 is SGHRS and CDR2 YFSETQ. The CDR3 consists of 14 residues. With V trimmed by 4 bases and J by 2 bases, 3 bases remained unmatched. CDR3 residues: CASSEGQGQETQYF. Here the CDR3 DNA reads TGCGCCAGCAGCGAAGGACAGGGGCAAGAGACCCAGTACTTC.

This clonotype was detected many times. The chain carries TRBV3-1 and TRBJ1-1, with D unclear. Germline CDR1 is LGHDT and CDR2 is YNNKEL (reference sequence). The CDR3 covers 14 residues. Trimming took off 1 base at V and 3 bases at J, with 9 bases between the two ends. This chain's CDR3 is CASSQAKVYTEAFF. The DNA for the CDR3 is TGTGCCAGCAGCCAAGCTAAGGTGTACACTGAAGCTTTCTTT.

This clonotype showed up just a few times. V and J are TRBV6-1 and TRBJ2-1; 12 nucleotides match TRBD2. The CDR3 covers 17 residues. Germline CDR1 reads MNHNS; CDR2 reads SASEGT. The trim removed 7 bases at V and 1 base at J, leaving 8 bases unmatched. CDR3 residues: CASTSGLAGFSYNEQFF. The CDR3 bases are TGTGCCAGCACTTCCGGACTAGCGGGGTTTTCCTACAATGAGCAGTTCTTC.

This clonotype was detected many times. The rearrangement uses TRBV3-1 and TRBJ2-1, with 7 positions matching TRBD2. This CDR3 has 15 residues. V dropped 0 bases and J dropped 6; count of bases not matched to a gene: 5. Per germline, CDR1 LGHDT and CDR2 YNNKEL (reference sequence). As DNA, the CDR3 is TGTGCCAGCAGCCAAGACCTAGCGGTCGGCAATGAGCAGTTCTTC. Protein sequence: CASSQDLAVGNEQFF.

This clonotype was picked up a small number of times. A single base separates this from a much larger clone, so it may be a read error. The V call is TRBV20-1, the J call TRBJ2-7; 7 bases line up with TRBD1. V lost 8 bases and J lost 3; bases outside the gene matches: 7. This CDR3 spans 12 amino acids. In germline, CDR1 is DFQATT, CDR2 SNEGSKA (reference sequence). The CDR3 reads CSIPGQFYEQYF. CDR3 bases: TGCAGTATACCGGGACAGTTCTACGAGCAGTACTTC.

This clonotype was counted ten times or more. The rearrangement joins TRBV14 to TRBJ2-7, with 9 bases matching TRBD1. This CDR3 is built from 12 residues. After removal of 10 bases from V and 4 bases from J, the junction contained 5 bases not matched to a gene. Looked up from germline, CDR1 is SGHDN and CDR2 is FVKESK. The CDR3 nucleotides are TGTGCCACCGCGGGACAGGGATACGAGCAGTACTTC. Encoded protein: CATAGQGYEQYF.

Remarks on this clonotype: A read error is possible here, since a much larger clone lies one base away. This CDR3 reads CASSLVAGVMNTEAFF. The CDR3 coding sequence is TGTGCCAGCAGCTTAGTGGCAGGGGTGATGAACACTGAAGCTTTCTTT. The chain couples TRBV7-9 to TRBJ1-1, with D perhaps TRBD1 (6 bases). V was pared by 1 base and J by 0 bases, with 12 bases between. The CDR3 length is 16 residues. CDR1 is SEHNR and CDR2 is FQNEAQ in the germline V gene (reference sequence).

This clonotype was observed at least ten times. The chain combines TRBV29-1 with TRBJ1-1; tentative D call: TRBD1 (5 bases). Germline CDR1 and CDR2: SQVTM and ANQGSEA. V was pared by 6 bases and J by 0 bases, with 11 bases between. There are 13 residues in the CDR3. CDR3 loop: CSVTGILNTEAFF. CDR3 coding DNA: TGCAGCGTAACAGGTATTCTGAACACTGAAGCTTTCTTT.

This rearrangement joins TRBV19 to TRBJ1-2, with D possibly TRBD1 on 5 matching bases. The CDR3 is 14 amino acids. Germline CDR1 and CDR2: LNHDA and SQIVND (reference sequence). Trimming stripped 10 bases from V and 5 bases from J, with 20 bases between. This CDR3 is CATKRDAVDYGYTF. The CDR3 DNA reads as TGTGCCACCAAGAGGGACGCCGTAGATTATGGCTACACCTTC.